The 25 T cell receptor beta chains below all came from one sample that was sequenced in a study of control samples from healthy donors and cancer patients. Sequencing used immunoSEQ multiplex PCR; TCRdb keeps in-frame clones, though not all of them. This table holds about 44,000 clones, about 89% found once. The specimen was PBMCs. The receptors were sampled from an older woman with lung cancer.

The chain is built from TRBV10-3 and TRBJ2-1, with D perhaps TRBD1 or TRBD2 (5 bases each). In germline, CDR1 is ENHRY, CDR2 SYGVKD. The CDR3 loop spans 17 amino acids. V lost 3 bases and J lost 2, with 17 bases in between. In DNA form, the CDR3 reads TGTGCCATCAGTGATAGTACGGGGCTAGAGGCCTACAATGAGCAGTTCTTC. It specifies CAISDSTGLEAYNEQFF.

The chain is built from TRBV30 and TRBJ2-1; D ambiguous. This CDR3 spans 14 amino acids. CDR1 and CDR2 from the germline V gene are GTSNPN and SVGIG (reference sequence). V shed 2 bases and J shed 4 bases, with 12 bases lying between them. This CDR3 is CAWSTSSKYNEQFF. CDR3 coding DNA: TGTGCCTGGAGTACTTCGAGTAAATACAATGAGCAGTTCTTC.

The J gene is TRBJ1-1, the V gene TRBV11-2; D gene ambiguous. V lost 5 bases, J lost 0 bases, and 13 bases lay in between. CDR1 is SGHAT, CDR2 FQNNGV, per germline. This CDR3 has 15 residues. In DNA form, the CDR3 reads TGTGCCAGCAGCCTACTCCGGACGGTGAACACTGAAGCTTTCTTT. Translated: CASSLLRTVNTEAFF.

A few counts support this clone. The CDR3 coding sequence is TGTGCCAGTAGTTCGCGGACTAGCGGTACCTACGAGCAGTACTTC. Encoded protein: CASSSRTSGTYEQYF. This chain uses TRBV19 with TRBJ2-7, with 10 bases aligning to TRBD2. Germline lookup yields CDR1 LNHDA and CDR2 SQIVND (reference sequence). The CDR3 covers 15 residues. V lost 5 bases, J lost 2 bases, and 6 bases stayed unmatched.

The V call is TRBV27, the J call TRBJ1-4; the D gene is possibly TRBD1 (5 bases). Germline V gene sequence: CDR1 MNHEY, CDR2 SMNVEV (reference sequence). V gave up 1 base and J gave up 3 bases, with 18 bases separating them. This CDR3 contains 18 residues. The CDR3 DNA is TGTGCCAGCAGTTTATACCCCACCGGGGACGGATCTAATGAAAAACTGTTTTTT. This translates into CASSLYPTGDGSNEKLFF.

V gene TRBV4-3 combines with J gene TRBJ2-7, with D possibly being TRBD2 (5 bases). Germline CDR1 and CDR2: LGHNA and YSLEER. The V gene lost 0 bases and the J gene lost 1 base, with 16 bases spanning the gap. CDR3 length: 17 residues. The CDR3 DNA reads as TGCGCCAGCAGCCAAGATGCTAACGGGATCGGGTCCTACGAGCAGTACTTC. Protein sequence: CASSQDANGIGSYEQYF.

This clone was counted between two and nine times. This chain connects TRBV24-1 to TRBJ2-7; no clear D. V lost 1 base, J lost 5 bases, and 8 bases lay in between. The germline gives CDR1 KGHDR, CDR2 SFDVKD. The CDR3 length is 13 residues. The CDR3: CATSDFGGDEQYF. For the CDR3, the DNA is TGTGCCACCAGTGATTTCGGTGGGGACGAGCAGTACTTC.

The gene calls are TRBV6-5 and TRBJ2-1; no clear D. Trimming left V 0 bases short and J 9 bases short, with 6 bases between. This CDR3 spans 12 amino acids. Germline CDR1 is MNHEY and CDR2 is SVGAGI. The CDR3 spells CASSYSDGEQFF. CDR3 coding DNA: TGTGCCAGCAGTTACTCGGACGGTGAGCAGTTCTTC.

This chain joins TRBV4-1 and TRBJ2-5; D is uncertain. Germline V gene lookup returns CDR1 MGHRA and CDR2 YSYEKL. The length of the CDR3 is 15 residues. Trimming left V 0 bases short and J 5 bases short, with 13 bases between. The CDR3 DNA sequence: TGCGCCAGCAGCCAAGACGGCGAGCCCGGGGAGACCCAGTACTTC. It encodes CASSQDGEPGETQYF.

The chain recombines TRBV10-3 with TRBJ2-2; no clear D. The V gene's germline CDR1 is ENHRY and CDR2 SYGVKD. V lost 6 bases and J 7 bases, leaving 9 bases between the germline ends. The CDR3 has 12 amino acids. Here the CDR3 DNA reads TGTGCCATCAGCCAGGAAATCGGGGAGCTGTTTTTT. Translated, it gives CAISQEIGELFF.

V and J are TRBV5-1 and TRBJ2-7; D not resolved. The V gene lost 4 bases and the J gene lost 2 bases, with 13 bases spanning the gap. Per germline, CDR1 SGHRS and CDR2 YFSETQ. This CDR3 is built from 14 residues. Written as DNA, the CDR3 is TGCGCCAGCAGCAAGGACCTATTTGCCTACGAGCAGTACTTC. It encodes CASSKDLFAYEQYF.

This CDR3 reads CASQLPAKEETQYF. The CDR3 coding sequence is TGTGCCAGTCAGTTACCGGCCAAAGAAGAGACCCAGTACTTC. The chain uses TRBV6-6 and TRBJ2-5; D unclear. The CDR3 sequence is 14 residues long. With 9 bases removed from V and 3 bases from J, the gap between germline ends came to 17 bases. Germline-derived CDR1 and CDR2 are MNHNY and SVGAGI (reference sequence).

This clone was detected only a few times. The J gene is TRBJ2-3, the V gene TRBV6-6; 7 bases align to TRBD2. V shed 2 bases and J 12 bases; nucleotides not matched to a gene: 17. The CDR3 extends over 16 amino acids. CDR1 and CDR2 (germline): MNHNY, SVGAGI (reference sequence). The CDR3 sequence is CASSYNPAPSGSRQYF. Written as DNA, the CDR3 is TGTGCCAGCAGTTACAATCCTGCGCCTAGCGGAAGTAGACAGTATTTT.

This rearrangement joins TRBV18 to TRBJ2-1, with D uncertain. The CDR3 is 12 amino acids. Germline loops: CDR1 KGHSH, CDR2 LQKENI. Trimming stripped 1 base from V and 7 bases from J, with 5 bases between. The CDR3 region has the DNA TGTGCCAGCTCACCACGCAGGAATGAGCAGTTCTTC. It codes for CASSPRRNEQFF.

V is TRBV5-5 and J is TRBJ1-5; no clear D. CDR3 length equals 14 residues. V gave up 0 bases and J gave up 4 bases, with 8 bases separating them. Germline assignment: CDR1 SGHKS and CDR2 YYEKEE (reference sequence). The CDR3 bases are TGTGCCAGCAGCTTGGAACAGCTTAATCAGCCCCAGCATTTT. Protein sequence: CASSLEQLNQPQHF.

The J gene is TRBJ2-4, the V gene TRBV18; D might be TRBD1 or TRBD2, each matching 5 bases. This CDR3 is built from 14 residues. V lost 5 bases, J lost 2 bases, and 10 bases lay in between. Germline CDR1 is KGHSH and CDR2 is LQKENI. CDR3 loop: CASSSWGTKNIQYF. The CDR3 DNA follows: TGTGCCAGCTCATCTTGGGGGACCAAAAACATTCAGTACTTC.

The V call is TRBV24-1, the J call TRBJ1-6; D gene uncertain. V lost 3 bases and J lost 8, with 10 bases in between. Germline CDR1 reads KGHDR; CDR2 reads SFDVKD. This CDR3 is built from 14 residues. DNA of the CDR3: TGTGCCACCAGTGATAACTTATGGGATTCACCCCTCCACTTT. Translated, it gives CATSDNLWDSPLHF.

The genes are TRBV9 and TRBJ2-3, with D tentatively TRBD2 (5 bases). This CDR3 has 13 residues. From germline, CDR1 is SGDLS and CDR2 YYNGEE. Trimming cost V 3 bases and J 5 bases, with 10 bases left between them. CDR3 bases: TGTGCCAGCAGCGGCGGGCCTGGAGATACGCAGTATTTT. Protein: CASSGGPGDTQYF.

The chain has TRBV5-7 and TRBJ1-3; D is undetermined. Being an ORF, TRBV5-7 has a function that is uncertain. CDR3 length equals 16 residues. Trimming took off 0 bases at V and 0 bases at J, with 10 bases between the two ends. The CDR3 sequence is CASSLAGRGSGNTIYF. In DNA, the CDR3 is TGTGCCAGCAGCTTGGCCGGGCGAGGCTCTGGAAACACCATATATTTT.

This clone was seen only once. The chain combines TRBV6-5 with TRBJ1-1; D unresolved. Germline V CDR1 and CDR2: MNHEY, SVGAGI. Between the trimmed V and J ends, which lost 11 bases and 3 bases, there was a span of 13 bases. The length of the CDR3 is 12 residues. The CDR3 reads CAGGLDDTEAFF. The CDR3 DNA is TGTGCCGGAGGCCTGGACGACACTGAAGCTTTCTTT.

This clone was picked up one time. The rearrangement links TRBV6-2 or TRBV6-3 to TRBJ1-1; no clear D gene. V shed 2 bases and J shed 5 bases, with 9 bases lying between them. CDR1 and CDR2 from the germline V gene are MNHEY and SVGEGT. The CDR3 is 13 amino acids. The CDR3 DNA reads TGTGCCAGCAGTTACGAGGCGACGACTGAAGCTTTCTTT. Amino acids: CASSYEATTEAFF.

This chain joins TRBV11-3 and TRBJ1-4, with TRBD1 identical over 9 bases. V lost 5 bases and J lost 7; bases outside the gene matches: 8. Germline V CDR1 and CDR2: SGHNT, YENEEA. The CDR3 is made up of 15 amino acids. DNA for the CDR3: TGTGCCAGCAGCCCATCGACAGGGGGAGGTGAAAAACTGTTTTTT. Its translation: CASSPSTGGGEKLFF.

The chain employs TRBV6-5 and TRBJ2-7; the match to TRBD2 covers 10 bases. Germline CDR1 MNHEY, CDR2 SVGAGI. The CDR3 is 14 residues long. V shed 6 bases, J shed 3 bases, and the junction held 5 bases outside the gene matches. The CDR3 DNA is TGTGCCAGCAGCTCTAGCGGGAGTCTCTACGAGCAGTACTTC. Residues: CASSSSGSLYEQYF.

The rearrangement uses TRBV11-1 and TRBJ2-7; a weak D match, TRBD1 (6 bases). This CDR3 is 15 amino acids long. The V end lost 2 bases, the J end lost 7 bases, and 18 bases lay between the germline ends. Germline CDR1 is SGHAT and CDR2 is FQDESV (reference sequence). The CDR3 sequence is CASSLSGWGLSEQYF. CDR3 DNA sequence: TGTGCCAGCAGCTTATCGGGGTGGGGGCTGAGTGAGCAGTACTTC.

In its sample, this clone was seen once. This chain uses TRBV10-2 with TRBJ2-2, with D hard to call. This CDR3 is built from 14 residues. Germline CDR1 reads WSHSY; CDR2 reads SAAADI. V was pared by 0 bases and J by 4 bases, with 6 bases between. The CDR3 DNA follows: TGCGCCAGCAGTGAGTCTCCCAGCACCGGGGAGCTGTTTTTT. Translation gives CASSESPSTGELFF.